This passage covers 32 T cell receptor beta chains from one sample sequenced in a study of a mutant IDH1 vaccine in newly diagnosed glioma. Sample time point: week 47, end of study. The vaccine gave 300 ug of a 20-mer mutant IDH1 peptide subcutaneously per dose. Antigens for these TCRs are unknown. Some clones are missing from TCRdb's copy, which holds only in-frame ones; the method was immunoSEQ multiplex PCR. The sample carries 50,000 or so clones, roughly 83% recorded once. The sample in question was PBMCs, obtained from a glioma patient whose treatment included an IDH1 peptide vaccine. The receptors shown here come from a woman in her thirties with glioma. Some clones in this sample may be carry-over from other donors' samples.

In this sample, this clone turned up a few times. The CDR3 sequence: CASSPRRGDTEAFF. In DNA form, the CDR3 reads TGTGCCAGCTCACCGAGAAGAGGTGACACTGAAGCTTTCTTT. The genes are TRBV18 and TRBJ1-1, with unresolved D. There are 14 residues in the CDR3. The V end was cut by 3 bases, the J end by 3 bases, with 11 bases between. Per the germline V gene, CDR1 is KGHSH and CDR2 is LQKENI.

This clone has only one observation. The rearrangement links TRBV5-5 to TRBJ2-7; 8 bases match TRBD1. The V gene's germline CDR1 is SGHKS and CDR2 YYEKEE (reference sequence). V trimming: 2 bases; J trimming: 5 bases; junction bases outside the gene matches: 3. The length of the CDR3 is 13 residues. CDR3 region: CASSLRTGNEQYF. For the CDR3, the DNA is TGTGCCAGCAGCTTAAGGACAGGGAACGAGCAGTACTTC.

V and J are TRBV7-2 and TRBJ1-3; D is uncertain. The CDR3 has 15 residues. The V gene lost 1 base and the J gene lost 2 bases, with 9 bases spanning the gap. Germline CDR1 reads SGHTA; CDR2 reads FQGNSA. The CDR3 spells CASSLGPSAGNTIYF. The CDR3 DNA is TGTGCCAGCAGCTTAGGCCCGTCCGCTGGAAACACCATATATTTT. Full variable domain (remainder filled in from reference TRBV7-2 and TRBJ1-3): GAGVSQSPSNKVTEKGKDVELRCDPISGHTALYWYRQSLGQGLEFLIYFQGNSAPDKSGLPSDRFSAERTGGSVSTLTIQRTQQEDSAVYLCASSLGPSAGNTIYFGEGSWLTVV.

This chain connects TRBV19 to TRBJ2-7, with D maybe TRBD1 (7 bases). Trimming pared 9 bases from V and 3 bases from J, leaving 15 bases between. This CDR3 comprises 13 residues. Per germline, CDR1 LNHDA and CDR2 SQIVND (reference sequence). Here the CDR3 DNA reads TGTGCCAGCCGACCTCAGGGGGGCTACGAGCAGTACTTC. It is translated as CASRPQGGYEQYF.

CDR3 sequence: CASSPGRIGNTIYF. In DNA, the CDR3 is TGTGCCAGCAGCCCCGGAAGGATAGGAAACACCATATATTTT. This rearrangement joins TRBV7-9 to TRBJ1-3; D uncertain. Trimming took off 5 bases at V and 4 bases at J, with 12 bases between the two ends. Looked up from germline, CDR1 is SEHNR and CDR2 is FQNEAQ (reference sequence). This CDR3 region has 14 residues.

V usage is TRBV5-1 and J usage is TRBJ2-5, with 7 positions matching TRBD2. The CDR3 loop spans 13 amino acids. J lost 1 base, V lost 7 bases, and 4 bases had no gene match. Per germline, CDR1 SGHRS and CDR2 YFSETQ. This CDR3 is CASAQRGQETQYF. CDR3 DNA: TGCGCCAGCGCCCAGCGGGGCCAAGAGACCCAGTACTTC.

In DNA, the CDR3 is TGTGCCAGCAGCTTGGGGGGGTACACCGGGGAGCTGTTTTTT. The encoded protein is CASSLGGYTGELFF. The chain carries TRBV11-2 and TRBJ2-2; 7 bases are a match to TRBD2. V lost 3 bases, J lost 3 bases, and 1 base stayed unmatched. Germline V gene lookup returns CDR1 SGHAT and CDR2 FQNNGV. The CDR3 has 14 amino acids.

J is TRBJ2-3 and V is TRBV6-5, with a possible D match to TRBD2 (6 bases). The V gene lost 5 bases and the J gene lost 10 bases, with 19 bases spanning the gap. CDR3 length: 14 amino acids. In germline, CDR1 is MNHEY, CDR2 SVGAGI. CDR3 bases: TGTGCCAGCAGTGACCGCGGGGCCCCTGTAGCGCAGTATTTT. Translating gives CASSDRGAPVAQYF.

V and J are TRBV6-1 and TRBJ2-6; perhaps TRBD1 as D (5 bases). V gave up 1 base and J gave up 1 base, with 8 bases separating them. The germline V gene encodes CDR1 MNHNS and CDR2 SASEGT. This CDR3 is 16 amino acids long. The CDR3 DNA sequence: TGTGCCAGCAGTGAAGGGCAGGGATCTGGGGCCAACGTCCTGACTTTC. The encoded protein is CASSEGQGSGANVLTF.

V is TRBV13 and J is TRBJ2-1; 8 nucleotides line up with TRBD2. The CDR3 extends over 16 amino acids. The germline CDR1 and CDR2 sequences are PRHDT and FYEKMQ (reference sequence). The J segment lost 7 bases and the V segment lost 4 bases, leaving 12 bases of the junction unmatched. In DNA, the CDR3 is TGTGCCAGCAGCTACGGAGCGGGGGACTTTTGGAATGAGCAGTTCTTC. Amino acids: CASSYGAGDFWNEQFF.

The V and J genes are TRBV6-1 and TRBJ1-4; D gene uncertain. The germline gives CDR1 MNHNS, CDR2 SASEGT. V lost 10 bases to trimming and J lost 3 bases, with 9 bases between them. CDR3 length: 12 residues. This CDR3 is CAIHGPNEKLFF. The CDR3 DNA sequence: TGTGCCATTCACGGACCTAATGAAAAACTGTTTTTT.

The CDR3 DNA follows: TGTGCTAGTGGTTTGGGGCAGGGAGCTCAGCCCCAGCATTTT. Protein product: CASGLGQGAQPQHF. The V gene is TRBV12-5, the J gene TRBJ1-5, with D possibly TRBD1 on 5 matching bases. Deletions cut 1 base from V and 6 bases from J, with 10 bases between. The CDR3 length is 14 residues. From germline, CDR1 is LGHNT and CDR2 FRNRAP. The full variable domain, in which reference TRBV12-5 and TRBJ1-5 provide the parts outside the CDR3, is DARVTQTPRHKVTEMGQEVTMRCQPILGHNTVFWYRQTMMQGLELLAYFRNRAPLDDSGMPKDRFSAEMPDATLATLKIQPSEPRDSAVYFCASGLGQGAQPQHFGDGTRLSIL.

The CDR3 sequence: CASSLGRGFHTEAFF. For the CDR3, the DNA is TGCGCCAGCAGCTTAGGGCGGGGGTTCCACACTGAAGCTTTCTTT. This chain links TRBV5-1 with TRBJ1-1; perhaps TRBD1 as D (5 bases). The V end was cut by 2 bases, the J end by 3 bases, with 14 bases between. Per the germline V gene, CDR1 is SGHRS and CDR2 is YFSETQ. This CDR3 is built from 15 residues.

Remarks on this clone: Other DNA variants within this sample encode the same CDR3. The chain has TRBV5-4 and TRBJ2-7, with unresolved D. CDR1 and CDR2 from the germline V gene are SGHNT and YYREEE (reference sequence). V lost 1 base and J lost 1, with 6 bases in between. The CDR3 sequence is 13 residues long. The CDR3 spells CASSLSPSYEQYF. The CDR3 region has the DNA TGTGCCAGCAGCTTGTCTCCATCCTACGAGCAGTACTTC.

The rearrangement links TRBV15 to TRBJ2-1, with D unclear. The CDR3 extends over 14 amino acids. V gave up 0 bases and J gave up 10 bases, with 13 bases separating them. Germline CDR1 and CDR2: LNHNV and YYDKDF (reference sequence). CDR3 residues: CATSRDLPVGEQFF. CDR3 coding DNA: TGTGCCACCAGCAGAGATCTCCCCGTTGGGGAGCAGTTCTTC. The full variable domain, its missing parts supplied by reference TRBV15 and TRBJ2-1, is DAMVIQNPRYQVTQFGKPVTLSCSQTLNHNVMYWYQQKSSQAPKLLFHYYDKDFNNEADTPDNFQSRRPNTSFCFLDIRSPGLGDTAMYLCATSRDLPVGEQFFGPGTRLTVL.

The chain combines TRBV29-1 with TRBJ2-5; 7 bases align to TRBD2. The CDR3 is made up of 12 amino acids. J was trimmed by 1 base and V by 7 bases; bases with no gene match: 3. CDR1 and CDR2 from the germline V gene are SQVTM and ANQGSEA. This CDR3 is CSGSSGQETQYF. Written as DNA, the CDR3 is TGCAGCGGCTCTAGCGGCCAAGAGACCCAGTACTTC.

This chain uses TRBV6-5 with TRBJ2-1; 9 nucleotides line up with TRBD2. With 3 bases clipped from V and 8 bases from J, the junction kept 5 bases outside the gene matches. CDR1 and CDR2 (germline): MNHEY, SVGAGI. The length of the CDR3 is 14 residues. CDR3 amino acids: CASSYRIAGDEQFF. CDR3 DNA: TGTGCCAGCAGTTATCGTATAGCGGGGGATGAGCAGTTCTTC.

The chain links TRBV7-9 to TRBJ2-7, with 10 bases identical to TRBD1. Trimming removed 6 bases from V and 2 bases from J; junction bases left unmatched: 10. The CDR3 length is 16 residues. The germline V gene has CDR1 SEHNR and CDR2 FQNEAQ (reference sequence). CDR3 loop: CASSIGTGDVTYEQYF. As DNA, the CDR3 is TGTGCCAGCAGTATCGGGACAGGGGACGTGACCTACGAGCAGTACTTC. Full variable domain (remainder filled in from reference TRBV7-9 and TRBJ2-7): DTGVSQNPRHKITKRGQNVTFRCDPISEHNRLYWYRQTLGQGPEFLTYFQNEAQLEKSRLLSDRFSAERPKGSFSTLEIQRTEQGDSAMYLCASSIGTGDVTYEQYFGPGTRLTVT.

The CDR3 sequence is CASSRGARDYGYTF. CDR3 DNA sequence: TGTGCCAGCAGTAGAGGGGCCCGGGACTATGGCTACACCTTC. J is TRBJ1-2 and V is TRBV6-6; tentatively, D is TRBD1 (5 bases). The V and J ends lost 5 bases and 3 bases respectively, with 13 bases between them. The CDR3 is made up of 14 amino acids. Germline loops: CDR1 MNHNY, CDR2 SVGAGI (reference sequence).

The chain is built from TRBV30 and TRBJ2-1; a weak D match, TRBD2 (5 bases). Germline CDR1 is GTSNPN and CDR2 is SVGIG (reference sequence). The V end was cut by 7 bases, the J end by 6 bases, with 10 bases between. The CDR3 runs 11 residues. Here the CDR3 reads CAYSEGNEQFF. Written as DNA, the CDR3 is TGTGCCTACTCTGAGGGCAATGAGCAGTTCTTC.

CDR3 amino acids: CASSVAVNTEAFF. Written as DNA, the CDR3 is TGTGCCAGCAGTGTCGCAGTGAACACTGAAGCTTTCTTT. This rearrangement joins TRBV2 to TRBJ1-1; D unclear. The CDR3 sequence is 13 residues long. From germline, CDR1 is SNHLY and CDR2 FYNNEI. Trimming removed 4 bases at V and 0 bases at J, with 6 bases between. Looking up the rest from reference TRBV2 and TRBJ1-1 gives the full variable domain: EPEVTQTPSHQVTQMGQEVILRCVPISNHLYFYWYRQILGQKVEFLVSFYNNEISEKSEIFDDQFSVERPDGSNFTLKIRSTKLEDSAMYFCASSVAVNTEAFFGQGTRLTVV.

This chain joins TRBV4-1 and TRBJ2-3, with 9 bases lining up with TRBD2. The CDR3 contains 15 residues. Trimming cost V 3 bases and J 2 bases; bases outside gene matches: 3. The V gene's germline CDR1 is MGHRA and CDR2 YSYEKL. Here the CDR3 reads CASSQTSGSTDTQYF. CDR3 in DNA: TGCGCCAGCAGCCAGACTAGCGGTTCCACAGATACGCAGTATTTT.

This chain connects TRBV4-1 to TRBJ2-7; the D is unclear. In germline, CDR1 is MGHRA, CDR2 YSYEKL. The V gene lost 0 bases and the J gene lost 5 bases, with 17 bases spanning the gap. The CDR3 loop spans 16 amino acids. The CDR3 sequence is CASSQDPLGLTDEQYF. In DNA, the CDR3 is TGCGCCAGCAGCCAAGATCCCCTCGGCCTTACGGACGAGCAGTACTTC.

The chain is built from TRBV7-8 and TRBJ1-4; 9 bases are shared with TRBD1. Trimming cost V 7 bases and J 11 bases; bases outside gene matches: 8. From germline, CDR1 is SGHVS and CDR2 FQNEAQ. CDR3 length: 13 residues. The DNA of the CDR3 is TGTGCCAGCACCACAGGGGGCTCCGGGAAACTGTTTTTT. Its translation is CASTTGGSGKLFF.

The sample holds one count of this clone. The chain carries TRBV2 and TRBJ2-3; possibly TRBD1 for D (6 bases). The V end was cut by 2 bases, the J end by 4 bases, with 13 bases between. This CDR3 spans 15 amino acids. The germline gives CDR1 SNHLY, CDR2 FYNNEI. CDR3 sequence (DNA): TGTGCCAGCAGTGAAACAGGGTTTCAGGCAGATACGCAGTATTTT. Residues: CASSETGFQADTQYF. Full variable domain (rest looked up from reference TRBV2 and TRBJ2-3): EPEVTQTPSHQVTQMGQEVILRCVPISNHLYFYWYRQILGQKVEFLVSFYNNEISEKSEIFDDQFSVERPDGSNFTLKIRSTKLEDSAMYFCASSETGFQADTQYFGPGTRLTVL.

This chain links TRBV2 with TRBJ1-5, with 9 bases aligning to TRBD1. Germline assignment: CDR1 SNHLY and CDR2 FYNNEI. The CDR3 is 14 residues long. The V segment lost 4 bases and the J segment 6 bases; nucleotides outside the gene matches: 4. CDR3 bases: TGTGCCAGCAGTGGGACAGGGGCGCGTCAGCCCCAGCATTTT. Translated, it gives CASSGTGARQPQHF.

This sequence joins TRBV6-5 and TRBJ1-2, with a tentative D call TRBD1 (6 bases). Germline V lookup: CDR1 MNHEY, CDR2 SVGAGI. The V gene lost 5 bases and the J gene lost 5 bases, with 6 bases spanning the gap. This CDR3 comprises 11 residues. CDR3 bases: TGTGCCAGCAGTGGACAGTATGGCTACACCTTC. It yields the protein CASSGQYGYTF.

The gene calls are TRBV4-1 and TRBJ2-2; D is ambiguous. V shed 5 bases and J shed 1 base, with 8 bases lying between them. Germline V gene lookup returns CDR1 MGHRA and CDR2 YSYEKL. CDR3 size: 14 residues. The CDR3, as DNA: TGCGCCAGCAGCTCCAGTAGGAACACCGGGGAGCTGTTTTTT. Translating gives CASSSSRNTGELFF.

The chain is built from TRBV7-9 and TRBJ2-1, with 11 positions matching TRBD1. The germline V gene encodes CDR1 SEHNR and CDR2 FQNEAQ (reference sequence). J was trimmed by 4 bases and V by 4 bases; bases with no gene match: 6. This CDR3 is 16 amino acids long. The CDR3 nucleotides are TGTGCCAGCAGCTCCGCCGGACAGGGGGCTTACAATGAGCAGTTCTTC. It yields the protein CASSSAGQGAYNEQFF.

This chain connects TRBV5-1 to TRBJ1-3, with D tentatively TRBD1 (6 bases). The germline V and J ends were trimmed by 0 bases and 4 bases, with 14 bases remaining between them. Germline-derived CDR1 and CDR2 are SGHRS and YFSETQ. The CDR3 runs 16 residues. The CDR3, as DNA: TGCGCCAGCAGCTTGGCCGAGCAGGGGTTAGGAAACACCATATATTTT. Protein sequence: CASSLAEQGLGNTIYF.

This chain links TRBV7-6 with TRBJ2-7; 12 bases agree with TRBD2. V lost 5 bases to trimming and J lost 4 bases; unmatched junction nucleotides: 6. Germline V gene lookup returns CDR1 SGHVS and CDR2 FNYEAQ. There are 15 residues in the CDR3. The CDR3 coding sequence is TGTGCCAGCAGCGCGACTAGCGGGAGCCGTTACGAGCAGTACTTC. Its translation: CASSATSGSRYEQYF.

J is TRBJ2-5 and V is TRBV11-1; D may correspond to TRBD1 or TRBD2 (5 bases each). V gave up 5 bases and J gave up 3 bases, with 13 bases separating them. The CDR3 loop spans 14 amino acids. CDR1 SGHAT and CDR2 FQDESV come from the germline V gene (reference sequence). CDR3 bases: TGTGCCAGCAGCCGCCGGGACCCCAAAGAGACCCAGTACTTC. It encodes CASSRRDPKETQYF.